The present T cell receptor beta chain was sequenced within a study of post-analysis software for immune sequencing data. Study-level background: Patients had relapsing-remitting, secondary progressive or progressive-relapsing multiple sclerosis; some lacked subtype. Study outcomes and limitations: TRBV5-6, TRBV5-1 and TRBV20-1 were among roughly 5 TRBV segments more frequent in patients than controls. Multiple sclerosis patients had significantly lower normalized Chao1 diversity than controls. The F measure placed samples prepared in the same batch into strongly shared clusters.

Notes on this clonotype: The antigen is not known.

Germline V gene lookup returns CDR1 SGHTA and CDR2 FQGNSA. The length of the CDR3 is 14 residues. Trimming cost V 1 base and J 2 bases, with 8 bases left between them. Prepared libraries of TCR beta cDNA carried unique molecular identifiers. Via MiXCR, TCRdb re-called the PCR reads, giving one row per CDR3 protein. The sample consists of fewer than 550,000 distinct CDR3 sequences, roughly 34% of them appearing once. V usage is TRBV7-2 and J usage is TRBJ1-2; D gene unclear. The origin of this receptor is a girl younger than 18 with multiple sclerosis. Sequenced: blood. CDR3 nucleotides: TGTGCCAGCAGCTTAGTCGGACGGAACTATGGCTACACCTTC. As protein: CASSLVGRNYGYTF.